The present TCR beta chain was sequenced within a study of shared T cell receptors in the human thymus. The CDR3 is 16 residues long. With 3 bases clipped from V and 3 bases from J, the junction kept 7 bases outside the gene matches. CDR1 is MGHRA and CDR2 is YSYEKL in the germline V gene. Assay: immunoSEQ multiplex PCR; the TCRdb copy retains only in-frame clones and omits some. The sample carries some 720,000 clones, approximately 90% recorded once. This sample was also put to use in a study of human thymus T cells. That investigation notes: Thymic samples were excised during corrective heart operations. Among thymic and blood repertoires, usage of V and J genes appeared biased. Unrelated individuals reportedly shared highly overlapping thymic TCR repertoires.

J is TRBJ2-1 and V is TRBV4-1; 8 bases line up with TRBD2. The sequenced material came from thymocytes. The receptor was isolated from a boy under three years old with a congenital heart defect. CDR3 coding DNA: TGCGCCAGCAGCCACCGAGCGGGAGACCTCTACAATGAGCAGTTCTTC. Residues: CASSHRAGDLYNEQFF.